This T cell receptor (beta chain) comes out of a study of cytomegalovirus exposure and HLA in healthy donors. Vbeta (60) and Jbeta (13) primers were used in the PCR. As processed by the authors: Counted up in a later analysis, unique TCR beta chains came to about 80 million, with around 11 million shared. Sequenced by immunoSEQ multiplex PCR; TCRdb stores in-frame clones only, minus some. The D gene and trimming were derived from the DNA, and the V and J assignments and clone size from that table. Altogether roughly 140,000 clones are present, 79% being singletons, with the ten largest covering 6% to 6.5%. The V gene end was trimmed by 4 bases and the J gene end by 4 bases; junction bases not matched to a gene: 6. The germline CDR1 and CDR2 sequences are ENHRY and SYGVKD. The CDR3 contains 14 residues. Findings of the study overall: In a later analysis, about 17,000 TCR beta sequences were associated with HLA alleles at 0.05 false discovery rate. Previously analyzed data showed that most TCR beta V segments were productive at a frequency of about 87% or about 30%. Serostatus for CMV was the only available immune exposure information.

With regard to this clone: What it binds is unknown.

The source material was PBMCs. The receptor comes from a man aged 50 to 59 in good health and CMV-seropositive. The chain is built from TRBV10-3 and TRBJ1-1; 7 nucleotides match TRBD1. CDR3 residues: CAISVQGDGTEAFF. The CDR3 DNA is TGTGCCATCAGTGTCCAGGGGGACGGCACTGAAGCTTTCTTT.